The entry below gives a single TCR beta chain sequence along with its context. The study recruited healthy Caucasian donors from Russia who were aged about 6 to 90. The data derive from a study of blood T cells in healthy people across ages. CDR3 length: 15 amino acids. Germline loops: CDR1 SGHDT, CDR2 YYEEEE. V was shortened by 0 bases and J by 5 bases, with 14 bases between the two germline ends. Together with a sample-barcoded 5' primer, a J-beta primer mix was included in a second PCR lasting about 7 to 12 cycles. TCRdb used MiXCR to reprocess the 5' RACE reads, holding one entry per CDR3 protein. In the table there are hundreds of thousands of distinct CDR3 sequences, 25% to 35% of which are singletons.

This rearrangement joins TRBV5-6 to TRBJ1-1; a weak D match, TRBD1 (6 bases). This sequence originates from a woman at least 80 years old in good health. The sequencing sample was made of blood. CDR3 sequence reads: CASSLVRGVGTEAFF. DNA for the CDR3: TGTGCCAGCAGCTTGGTTAGGGGGGTGGGGACTGAAGCTTTCTTT. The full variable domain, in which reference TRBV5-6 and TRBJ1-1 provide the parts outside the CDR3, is DAGVTQSPTHLIKTRGQQVTLRCSPKSGHDTVSWYQQALGQGPQFIFQYYEEEERQRGNFPDRFSGHQFPNYSSELNVNALLLGDSALYLCASSLVRGVGTEAFFGQGTRLTVV.